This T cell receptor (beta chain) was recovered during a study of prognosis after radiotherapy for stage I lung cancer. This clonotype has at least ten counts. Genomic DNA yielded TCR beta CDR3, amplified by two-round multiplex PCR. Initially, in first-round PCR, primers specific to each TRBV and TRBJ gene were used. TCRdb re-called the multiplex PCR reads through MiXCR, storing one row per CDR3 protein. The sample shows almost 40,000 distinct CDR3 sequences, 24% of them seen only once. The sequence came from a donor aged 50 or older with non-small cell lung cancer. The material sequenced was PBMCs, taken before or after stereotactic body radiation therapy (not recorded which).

The CDR3: CASSLGPSEGINEQFF. The CDR3 nucleotides are TGTGCCAGCAGCTTGGGCCCGAGCGAAGGTATCAATGAGCAGTTCTTC. The chain couples TRBV5-5 to TRBJ2-1; D call uncertain. This CDR3 contains 16 residues. V dropped 0 bases and J dropped 6 bases, with 16 bases sitting between them. CDR1 and CDR2 (germline): SGHKS, YYEKEE (reference sequence).